The rows below give T cell receptor beta chains drawn from one sample of a study of OX40 agonist ivuxolimab in advanced cancers. Sequencing used immunoSEQ multiplex PCR; TCRdb keeps in-frame clones, though not all of them. The sample includes 70,000 to 75,000 clones, roughly 80% of them seen just once. Sequencing used CD4+ or CD8+ T cells sorted from blood, obtained in a trial of the OX40 agonist ivuxolimab. The receptors were sampled from an adult with an advanced solid tumor such as melanoma, head and neck, liver or kidney cancer. Both conserved end residues are part of each CDR3. A D gene is named only where the DNA matches it firmly. A clone size is listed for some rows: how often the clone was seen (once, few, many), or a class if it is expanded.

D gene	clone size	V gene	J gene	CDR3 DNA	CDR3 protein
.	.	TRBV21-1	TRBJ2-7	TGTGCCAGCAGCAAAAGGAGCTCCGAGCAGTACTTC	CASSKRSSEQYF
TRBD1	.	TRBV11-1	TRBJ2-5	TGTGCCAGCAGCTTAGGGGACAGGGGGTCCCAAGAGACCCAGTACTTC	CASSLGDRGSQETQYF
TRBD2	.	TRBV7-9	TRBJ2-1	TGTGCCAGCAGCCTAGCGGTAGAGCAGTTCTTC	CASSLAVEQFF
.	.	TRBV5-1	TRBJ2-4	TGCGCCAGCAGCTTGGACGCAGATTTTTACAAAAACATTCAGTACTTC	CASSLDADFYKNIQYF
TRBD1	.	TRBV27	TRBJ2-6	TGTGCCAGCAGTTTCTCGGACAGGCCCGCCGGGGCCAACGTCCTGACTTTC	CASSFSDRPAGANVLTF
TRBD2	once	TRBV28	TRBJ2-1	TGTGCCAGCAGTAAGACTAGCGGGACAGTATACAATGAGCAGTTCTTC	CASSKTSGTVYNEQFF
.	.	TRBV7-9	TRBJ2-7	TGTGCCAGCAACCCAGGACTTAGGGACTACGAGCAGTACTTC	CASNPGLRDYEQYF
TRBD2	.	TRBV9	TRBJ2-2	TGTGCCAGCAGCGTACAGCCGCGGGTCCGGACTAGCGGGAAGACCGGGGAGCTGTTTTTT	CASSVQPRVRTSGKTGELFF
.	.	TRBV7-2	TRBJ1-1	TGTGCCAGCAGCTTCCAGCTAGCAGTTATGAACACTGAAGCTTTCTTT	CASSFQLAVMNTEAFF
.	.	TRBV7-8	TRBJ1-1	TGTGCCAGCAGCTTAAGGTTGGGTGAAGCTTTCTTT	CASSLRLGEAFF
TRBD2	.	TRBV6-1	TRBJ2-7	TGTGCCAGCCGTTTGGGGGAGGGCTCCTACGAGCAGTACTTC	CASRLGEGSYEQYF
.	.	TRBV7-9	TRBJ2-3	TGTGCCAGCAGCTCCTTCACAGATACGCAGTATTTT	CASSSFTDTQYF